The entry below describes one TCR beta chain. V lost 5 bases, J lost 0 bases, and 10 bases lay in between. Per germline, CDR1 LNHDA and CDR2 SQIVND (reference sequence). The CDR3 loop spans 14 amino acids. This entry is derived from a study of blood T cell repertoires in COVID-19. Study background: Material from acute and convalescent COVID-19 was sourced from the United States, Italy and Spain. T cells, B-cell-depleted T cells, or PBMCs provided the cDNA or gDNA that served as material.

Assay used: immunoSEQ multiplex PCR; TCRdb lists only in-frame clones, some missing. The sample lists around 280,000 clones; roughly 89% were seen once. The material sequenced was peripheral blood. This chain links TRBV19 with TRBJ1-1; no clear D gene. The TCR was taken from a young woman with COVID-19, enrolled during active disease. CDR3 nucleotides: TGTGCCAGTAGTGTTCTGGCAGTGAACACTGAAGCTTTCTTT. The encoded protein is CASSVLAVNTEAFF.